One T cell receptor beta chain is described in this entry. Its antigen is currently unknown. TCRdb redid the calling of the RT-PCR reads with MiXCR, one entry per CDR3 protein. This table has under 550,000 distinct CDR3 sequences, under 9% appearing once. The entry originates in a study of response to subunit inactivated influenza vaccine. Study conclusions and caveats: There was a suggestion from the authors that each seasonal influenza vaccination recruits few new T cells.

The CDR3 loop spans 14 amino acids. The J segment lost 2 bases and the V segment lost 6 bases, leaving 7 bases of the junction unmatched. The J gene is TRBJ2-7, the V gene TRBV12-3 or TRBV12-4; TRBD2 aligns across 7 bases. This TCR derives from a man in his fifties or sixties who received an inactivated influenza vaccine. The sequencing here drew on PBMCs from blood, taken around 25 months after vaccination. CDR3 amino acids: CASSPASGPYEQYF. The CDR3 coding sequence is TGTGCCAGCAGCCCGGCTAGCGGCCCCTACGAGCAGTACTTC.